This T cell receptor (beta chain) originates from a study of blood T cell repertoires in COVID-19. About the research overall: Sites in the United States, Italy and Spain provided acute and convalescent COVID-19 samples. PBMCs, B-cell-depleted T cells, or T cells provided the cDNA or gDNA that made up the material.

Patients from Seattle were sampled longitudinally, starting during active infection. As processed by the authors: From reference gene primer amplification, estimates of nucleated cell counts were derived. Measured with immunoSEQ multiplex PCR; TCRdb has only the in-frame clones, and not every one. V and J calls and clone size come straight from that table; D and trimming were deduced from the DNA. Among just over 150,000 clones listed, approximately 82% were seen once. This CDR3 spans 14 amino acids. From germline, CDR1 is SGHVS and CDR2 FQNEAQ. Trimming took 1 base from V and 4 from J, leaving 5 bases between them. This clone was detected only a few times.

The sequenced sample was peripheral blood. V is TRBV7-8 and J is TRBJ2-6; D is unclear. This clonotype originated in a woman between 40 and 50 years old with COVID-19, enrolled during active disease. The CDR3 protein is CASSLGAGANVLTF. In DNA form, the CDR3 reads TGTGCCAGCAGCTTAGGGGCGGGGGCCAACGTCCTGACTTTC. The variable domain in full, completed from reference TRBV7-8 and TRBJ2-6, reads GAGVSQSPRYKVAKRGQDVALRCDPISGHVSLFWYQQALGQGPEFLTYFQNEAQLDKSGLPSDRFFAERPEGSVSTLKIQRTQQEDSAVYLCASSLGAGANVLTFGAGSRLTVL.